This entry features one TCR beta chain sequence. Its antigen is unidentified. These data belong to a study of a mutant IDH1 vaccine in newly diagnosed glioma. Study as a whole: The first vaccination came 4-6 weeks after radiotherapy alone, or with temozolomide cycles. Treated individuals were around 62% male and 37.5% female, averaging roughly 40 years of age. It was radiotherapy, temozolomide, or both that patients received previously, with most receiving both.

Indicated time point: week 11, during vaccination. Vaccination comprised doses that each held 300 ug of mutant IDH1 20-mer peptide, plus topical imiquimod. Diagnosis in the donors showed new WHO grade 3 or 4 astrocytomas that were IDH1-mutant and ATRX-lost. The trim removed 6 bases at V and 5 bases at J, leaving 6 bases unmatched. CDR3 length: 16 residues. Per the germline V gene, CDR1 is SEHNR and CDR2 is FQNEAQ (reference sequence). The method was immunoSEQ multiplex PCR; TCRdb's version includes in-frame clones alone and lacks a portion of them. Here the sample spans roughly 110,000 clones, 85% to 90% being singletons.

Sequenced here: PBMCs, sampled from a glioma patient whose treatment included an IDH1 peptide vaccine. This sequence joins TRBV7-9 and TRBJ2-5, with 16 bases fitting TRBD2. This receptor was identified in a woman aged 45 to 65 with glioma. DNA of the CDR3: TGTGCCAGCAGTAGCGGGACTAGCGGGAGGGCGGAGACCCAGTACTTC. Translated: CASSSGTSGRAETQYF. Full variable domain (outside the CDR3, taken from reference TRBV7-9 and TRBJ2-5): DTGVSQNPRHKITKRGQNVTFRCDPISEHNRLYWYRQTLGQGPEFLTYFQNEAQLEKSRLLSDRFSAERPKGSFSTLEIQRTEQGDSAMYLCASSSGTSGRAETQYFGPGTRLLVL.